This T cell receptor beta chain was identified during a study of shared clonotypes between healthy human individuals. Across the study: Participating donors consisted of two women and a few men aged 18 to 49.

Concerning this clone: A much larger clone lies one base from this, so it may be a read error.

Only in-frame clones appear in the TCRdb table, and some are missing; sequencing was by immunoSEQ multiplex PCR. The sample yields 950,000 to 1,300,000 clones, about 74% seen once. Germline V gives CDR1 SGHNT, CDR2 YENEEA. The CDR3 extends over 13 amino acids. Trimming shortened V by 4 bases and J by 1 base, and 7 bases separated the two germline ends. The chain employs TRBV11-3 and TRBJ1-1; D is unresolved. This TCR derives from a man between 18 and 29 years old in good health. Sequenced material: memory CD4+ T cells sorted from blood. Subset described: CD45RA-negative fraction. This CDR3 is CASSSDENTEAFF. CDR3 in DNA: TGTGCCAGCAGCTCAGATGAGAACACTGAAGCTTTCTTT.